This T cell receptor beta chain was identified in a study of blood T cell repertoires in COVID-19. Study overall: The samples span acute and convalescent COVID-19 from the United States, Italy and Spain.

Seattle researchers signed up patients amid active infection and tracked them longitudinally. As processed by the authors: Nucleated cell counts were estimated from reference gene primer amplification. Method: immunoSEQ multiplex PCR; TCRdb's copy keeps in-frame clones and lacks some. That table gives V, J and clone size, and the DNA gave D and trimming. The table lists roughly 390,000 clones, more than 70% of them singletons. V was clipped by 7 bases and J by 4 bases; unmatched bases: 9. Germline values: CDR1 MNHEY, CDR2 SVGAGI. This CDR3 region has 15 residues. The material sequenced was peripheral blood. The clonotype originates from a woman in her twenties or thirties with COVID-19, enrolled during active disease. The chain combines TRBV6-5 with TRBJ1-3; 8 bases agree with TRBD1. The CDR3 protein is CASTRDRFIGNTIYF. The CDR3 bases are TGTGCCAGCACTAGGGACAGGTTTATAGGAAACACCATATATTTT.